Below are 24 T cell receptor beta chains sequenced from a single sample in a study of OX40 agonist ivuxolimab in advanced cancers. This table comes from immunoSEQ multiplex PCR, and its TCRdb copy is limited to in-frame clones, with some not included. The repertoire includes more than 45,000 clones, over 80% of them detected once, and 4.6% sits in the top ten. Sequencing was performed on CD4+ or CD8+ T cells sorted from blood, taken in a trial of the OX40 agonist ivuxolimab. All receptors come from an adult with an advanced solid tumor such as melanoma, head and neck, liver or kidney cancer.

This chain uses TRBV19 with TRBJ1-5; unclear D gene. The CDR3 contains 12 residues. CDR1 is LNHDA and CDR2 is SQIVND in the germline V gene (reference sequence). With 8 bases removed from V and 2 bases from J, the gap between germline ends came to 7 bases. The CDR3 region has the DNA TGTGCCAGTCGGACGGGCAATCAGCCCCAGCATTTT. This codes for CASRTGNQPQHF.

This clone was picked up one time. CDR3 protein: CASSPAREQYNEQFF. The CDR3 DNA reads TGTGCCAGTAGCCCGGCGCGGGAGCAGTACAATGAGCAGTTCTTC. The chain is built from TRBV19 and TRBJ2-1, with 7 bases matching TRBD2. V dropped 6 bases and J dropped 4; count of bases not matched to a gene: 9. Germline lookup yields CDR1 LNHDA and CDR2 SQIVND (reference sequence). There are 15 residues in the CDR3.

This sequence joins TRBV7-8 and TRBJ2-5, with a weak D call TRBD1 (5 bases). This CDR3 is built from 14 residues. The V gene's germline CDR1 is SGHVS and CDR2 FQNEAQ. V lost 7 bases to trimming and J lost 4 bases, with 16 bases between them. Here the CDR3 DNA reads TGTGCCAGCACCACGGACACCTCGTTAGAGACCCAGTACTTC. This sequence encodes CASTTDTSLETQYF.

The chain links TRBV5-1 to TRBJ2-2; D is tentatively TRBD1 or TRBD2 (5 bases each). The length of the CDR3 is 15 residues. Trimming pared 4 bases from V and 0 bases from J, leaving 10 bases between. Germline-derived CDR1 and CDR2 are SGHRS and YFSETQ. The CDR3 loop is CASSPGRPNTGELFF. The DNA of the CDR3 is TGCGCCAGCAGCCCGGGACGCCCGAACACCGGGGAGCTGTTTTTT.

The chain joins TRBV5-4 to TRBJ2-3; D unresolved. V gave up 2 bases and J gave up 0 bases, with 13 bases separating them. The germline V gene encodes CDR1 SGHNT and CDR2 YYREEE (reference sequence). The CDR3 extends over 16 amino acids. The CDR3 loop reads CASSLTRNPSTDTQYF. CDR3 DNA: TGTGCCAGCAGCTTAACACGGAACCCCAGCACAGATACGCAGTATTTT.

The count of this clone is one. V usage is TRBV2 and J usage is TRBJ2-1; possible D gene TRBD2, 5 bases. V dropped 5 bases and J dropped 9 bases, with 17 bases sitting between them. The CDR3 runs to 14 residues. CDR1 is SNHLY, CDR2 FYNNEI, per germline. In nucleotides, the CDR3 is TGTGCCAGCAGTACAAATCGGGGAAGCTTTGAGCAGTTCTTC. This codes for CASSTNRGSFEQFF.

V gene TRBV5-5 combines with J gene TRBJ1-4; weak D call: TRBD1 (6 bases). Trimming removed 4 bases from V and 4 bases from J, with 14 bases in between. Per the germline V gene, CDR1 is SGHKS and CDR2 is YYEKEE (reference sequence). This CDR3 has 15 amino acids. Here the CDR3 DNA reads TGTGCCAGCAGCCGTAGACAGGACTATAATGAAAAACTGTTTTTT. This gives the protein CASSRRQDYNEKLFF.

The chain links TRBV7-4 to TRBJ2-1; D may match TRBD1 or TRBD2 (5 bases each). From germline, CDR1 is SGHVT and CDR2 SQSDAQ. V dropped 3 bases and J dropped 7 bases, with 10 bases sitting between them. The CDR3 consists of 13 residues. CDR3 sequence: CASSFTEGNEQFF. CDR3 sequence (DNA): TGTGCCAGCAGCTTTACTGAGGGGAATGAGCAGTTCTTC.

The chain joins TRBV30 to TRBJ2-3; a possible D gene is TRBD2 (6 bases). Per the germline V gene, CDR1 is GTSNPN and CDR2 is SVGIG (reference sequence). The CDR3 totals 17 residues. V lost 1 base and J lost 4, with 21 bases in between. CDR3 in DNA: TGTGCCTGGAGTGACCCCTTACGGGGGAGCACCCCAGATACGCAGTATTTT. Protein: CAWSDPLRGSTPDTQYF.

A single count supports this clone. The chain recombines TRBV11-2 with TRBJ2-5; D call uncertain. Per germline, CDR1 SGHAT and CDR2 FQNNGV. The V end lost 0 bases, the J end lost 7 bases, and 3 bases lay between the germline ends. The CDR3 sequence is 11 residues long. CDR3 residues: CASSLDRTQYF. Here the CDR3 DNA reads TGTGCCAGCAGCTTAGATAGGACCCAGTACTTC. The complete variable domain, with remaining parts taken from reference TRBV11-2 and TRBJ2-5, reads EAGVAQSPRYKIIEKRQSVAFWCNPISGHATLYWYQQILGQGPKLLIQFQNNGVVDDSQLPKDRFSAERLKGVDSTLKIQPAKLEDSAVYLCASSLDRTQYFGPGTRLLVL.

Concerning this clone itself: One end of the junction is discordant with germline, which a read error may explain. The same CDR3 arises from other DNA sequences in this sample as well. The genes are TRBV30 and TRBJ2-3; D ambiguous. The germline V gene has CDR1 GTSNPN and CDR2 SVGIG (reference sequence). The CDR3 covers 13 residues. Written as DNA, the CDR3 is TGTGCCTGGAGTGTTCTAGGCACAGATACACAGTATTTT. It codes for CAWSVLGTDTQYF.

The chain employs TRBV5-4 and TRBJ1-3; 7 nucleotides match TRBD1. This CDR3 spans 17 amino acids. Per germline, CDR1 SGHNT and CDR2 YYREEE (reference sequence). Germline trimming cut 4 bases from V and 0 bases from J; bases unmatched to any gene: 10. CDR3 nucleotides: TGTGCCAGCAGCCGGGTAGGGACAGTAAACTCTGGAAACACCATATATTTT. It is translated as CASSRVGTVNSGNTIYF.

The chain recombines TRBV6-1 with TRBJ2-6, with D uncertain. Germline CDR1 and CDR2: MNHNS and SASEGT. Trimming removed 6 bases at V and 1 base at J, with 4 bases between. The CDR3 has 13 amino acids. The CDR3 region is CASRSSGANVLTF. DNA of the CDR3: TGTGCCAGCAGGTCGTCTGGGGCCAACGTCCTGACTTTC.

DNA of the CDR3: TGTGCCTGGAGTGCCGCAACGGGTCTCAAGGGGAGCTATGGCTACACCTTC. Translated, it gives CAWSAATGLKGSYGYTF. This chain connects TRBV30 to TRBJ1-2; D is possibly TRBD1 (5 bases). Trimming shortened V by 1 base and J by 4 bases, and 22 bases separated the two germline ends. The length of the CDR3 is 17 residues. Germline values: CDR1 GTSNPN, CDR2 SVGIG (reference sequence).

This clone was detected only once. The genes are TRBV5-4 and TRBJ2-7; D may correspond to TRBD1 or TRBD2 (5 bases each). Per germline, CDR1 SGHNT and CDR2 YYREEE (reference sequence). The V gene lost 4 bases and the J gene lost 7 bases, with 21 bases spanning the gap. The length of the CDR3 is 15 residues. CDR3 amino acids: CASSTLGHSEGEQYF. The CDR3 bases are TGTGCCAGCAGCACCCTAGGACATTCCGAGGGGGAGCAGTACTTC.

The chain joins TRBV2 to TRBJ2-3, with D maybe TRBD2 (6 bases). The V end lost 9 bases, the J end lost 7 bases, and 23 bases lay between the germline ends. The CDR3 is 15 residues long. Germline CDR1 reads SNHLY; CDR2 reads FYNNEI. The CDR3 DNA reads TGTGCCAGTTCGCCCGGAGGGCCTGAGTTAAATACGCAGTATTTT. Protein sequence: CASSPGGPELNTQYF.

This CDR3 reads CASRKGQGVEQYF. The CDR3 bases are TGTGCCAGCAGGAAGGGACAGGGAGTTGAGCAGTACTTC. This chain connects TRBV2 to TRBJ2-7; 9 bases line up with TRBD1. V lost 6 bases to trimming and J lost 7 bases; unmatched junction nucleotides: 7. The germline V gene has CDR1 SNHLY and CDR2 FYNNEI. CDR3 length: 13 amino acids.

The V gene is TRBV5-1, the J gene TRBJ1-4; 10 nucleotides match TRBD1. Germline V gene lookup returns CDR1 SGHRS and CDR2 YFSETQ. This CDR3 contains 14 residues. The junction had 5 bases not matched to a gene; V was cut back by 4 bases and J by 8 bases. As DNA, the CDR3 is TGCGCCAGCAGCCCGGGACAGGGGAGCGAAAAACTGTTTTTT. Translated: CASSPGQGSEKLFF.

V usage is TRBV5-4 and J usage is TRBJ2-5; 11 positions match TRBD2. Germline V gene data show CDR1 as SGHNT and CDR2 as YYREEE (reference sequence). V lost 5 bases and J lost 5; bases outside the gene matches: 5. The CDR3 extends over 14 amino acids. The CDR3: CASSLAGGYETQYF. The DNA for the CDR3 is TGTGCCAGCAGTTTAGCGGGAGGGTATGAGACCCAGTACTTC.

The CDR3 nucleotides read TGTGCCTGGAGTGTAGGGGGGAAGCGGGATAGGGTTGAGCAGTTCTTC. Amino acids: CAWSVGGKRDRVEQFF. The rearrangement joins TRBV30 to TRBJ2-1; perhaps TRBD2 as D (7 bases). This CDR3 is 16 amino acids long. Trimming cost V 0 bases and J 9 bases, with 21 bases left between them. CDR1 and CDR2 from the germline V gene are GTSNPN and SVGIG (reference sequence). Supplemented by reference TRBV30 and TRBJ2-1, the full variable domain reads SQTIHQWPATLVQPVGSPLSLECTVEGTSNPNLYWYRQAAGRGLQLLFYSVGIGQISSEVPQNLSASRPQDRQFILSSKKLLLSDSGFYLCAWSVGGKRDRVEQFFGPGTRLTVL.

V is TRBV29-1 and J is TRBJ2-5, with D unclear. V gave up 6 bases and J gave up 0 bases, with 8 bases separating them. This CDR3 comprises 12 residues. Looked up from germline, CDR1 is SQVTM and CDR2 is ANQGSEA. The CDR3 protein is CSVTTNQETQYF. DNA of the CDR3: TGCAGCGTAACAACTAACCAAGAGACCCAGTACTTC. The full variable domain, its missing parts supplied by reference TRBV29-1 and TRBJ2-5, is SAVISQKPSRDICQRGTSLTIQCQVDSQVTMMFWYRQQPGQSLTLIATANQGSEATYESGFVIDKFPISRPNLTFSTLTVSNMSPEDSSIYLCSVTTNQETQYFGPGTRLLVL.

The CDR3 sequence is CASTRRLAGVVPATQYF. DNA for the CDR3: TGTGCCAGCACCCGGAGGCTAGCGGGGGTAGTACCAGCTACGCAGTATTTT. This chain connects TRBV28 to TRBJ2-3; 10 nucleotides align to TRBD2. V shed 7 bases, J shed 8 bases, and the junction held 18 bases outside the gene matches. The CDR3 is made up of 17 amino acids. Germline CDR1 and CDR2: MDHEN and SYDVKM. The full variable domain, rest sourced from reference TRBV28 and TRBJ2-3, is DVKVTQSSRYLVKRTGEKVFLECVQDMDHENMFWYRQDPGLGLRLIYFSYDVKMKEKGDIPEGYSVSREKKERFSLILESASTNQTSMYLCASTRRLAGVVPATQYFGPGTRLTVL.

Concerning this clone itself: At one boundary the junction diverges from the germline segment, which might be a read error. CDR3 sequence reads: CAGSASSRPGGQDTQYF. Here the CDR3 DNA reads TGTGCCGGCAGCGCGAGTTCCCGACCGGGGGGGCAAGATACGCAGTATTTT. This chain joins TRBV9 and TRBJ2-3; TRBD2 agrees at 8 bases. This CDR3 comprises 17 residues. The germline CDR1 and CDR2 sequences are SGDLS and YYNGEE.

This sequence joins TRBV28 and TRBJ2-7; TRBD1 matches at 9 bases. CDR1 and CDR2 (germline): MDHEN, SYDVKM. Trimming removed 6 bases from V and 6 bases from J; junction bases left unmatched: 12. This CDR3 comprises 15 residues. Here the CDR3 reads CASSPQGAWQAEQYF. In DNA form, the CDR3 reads TGTGCCAGCAGCCCACAGGGGGCCTGGCAGGCCGAGCAGTACTTC.